This T cell receptor beta chain was obtained from a study of T-cell reconstitution after alpha-beta-depleted transplantation in children. The study, taken as a whole, reports: At the one-year point after transplant, T-cell counts and TCRbeta diversity were found to come mostly from T cells that had been newly produced.

This clonotype was seen many times. Its antigen is not known. Relative to the germline gene, one junction end is altered; a read error may explain this. Preparation of the TCRbeta library involved a method that used unique molecular identifiers. TCRdb independently ran MiXCR on the PCR reads; one entry per CDR3 protein. The data show about 830,000 distinct CDR3 sequences, around 17% seen once. CDR1 and CDR2 from the germline V gene are SEHNR and FQNEAQ (reference sequence). The CDR3 runs 13 residues. The receptor comes from a male patient younger than 18 who had a stem cell transplant for acute lymphoblastic leukemia, so the T cells may come from the graft donor. The sample here was PBMCs, mostly from graft donor cells, taken 360 days after TCRalphabeta/CD19-depleted stem cell transplant. This chain links TRBV7-9 with TRBJ2-2; TRBD1 might be the D (6 bases). The CDR3 loop reads CASSLTGPGELFF. The DNA for the CDR3 is TGCGCCAGCAGCTTGACAGGTCCCGGGGAGCTGTTTTTT. The full variable domain, in which reference TRBV7-9 and TRBJ2-2 provide the parts outside the CDR3, is DTGVSQNPRHKITKRGQNVTFRCDPISEHNRLYWYRQTLGQGPEFLTYFQNEAQLEKSRLLSDRFSAERPKGSFSTLEIQRTEQGDSAMYLCASSLTGPGELFFGEGSRLTVL.